This T cell receptor beta chain appears in the sequencing data of a study of regulatory T cells in long-lasting Graves disease. As regards this clonotype: Its antigen is still unknown.

Time point described: newly diagnosed GD, antithyroid drugs for less than 3 months. With RNA extracted from PBMCs as input, the TCR library was made. Study observations and caveats: A greater number of public clonotypes (about 3,000) was shared by persistent patients than by new patients (about 990).

Germline V gene data show CDR1 as SGHTA and CDR2 as FQGNSA. This CDR3 is 15 amino acids long. V shed 5 bases and J shed 4 bases, with 16 bases lying between them. Sequencing libraries for TCR beta were prepared with iRepertoire HTBI primers and Arm-PCR of CDR3 regions. TCRdb analysed the multiplex PCR reads with MiXCR anew, one entry per CDR3 protein. The sample lists 550,000 or so distinct CDR3 sequences; more than 10% were seen once. This sample also belongs to another study, concerning T cells in Graves' hyperthyroidism and ophthalmopathy. That work contributes: An absence of ophthalmopathy progression within 18 months meant stable Graves' hyperthyroidism.

The V call is TRBV7-2, the J call TRBJ2-3; the D gene is possibly TRBD1 (6 bases). The sample consisted of peripheral blood mononuclear cells (PBMCs), taken at new diagnosis, from a patient treated with antithyroid drugs. The sequence came from a woman aged 25-40 years with Graves disease. The chain's CDR3 is CASSGGRGRADTQYF. For the CDR3, the DNA is TGTGCCAGCAGCGGGGGCAGGGGAAGGGCAGATACGCAGTATTTT.